These 3 T cell receptor beta chains were sequenced from one sample in a study of human T cells and chemical hapten exposure. Time point described: patch test 1, 2 weeks after DPC sensitization. Treatment of the sample: therapeutic diphenylcyclopropenone sensitization with weekly scalp DPC. One entry per CDR3 protein results from TCRdb running MiXCR on the RACE reads. The sample consists of around 75,000 distinct CDR3 sequences, about 10% of them appearing once. Sequenced material: whole blood, taken in connection with sensitization to the hapten diphenylcyclopropenone (DPC). All receptors come from a woman between 55 and 75 years old with alopecia areata. Some clones in this sample may be carry-over from other donors' samples.

At least ten counts were recorded for this clonotype. The chain uses TRBV7-3 and TRBJ2-6; 7 bases fit TRBD2. The CDR3 is 17 amino acids. V was pared by 5 bases and J by 1 base, with 8 bases of the junction left unmatched. Germline V CDR1 and CDR2: SGHTA, FQGTGA. CDR3 region: CASSQTGTTSGANVLTF. The CDR3 DNA is TGTGCCAGCAGCCAGACCGGGACTACTTCTGGGGCCAACGTCCTGACTTTC.

The chain joins TRBV5-1 to TRBJ2-7; 7 bases match TRBD1. V shed 3 bases and J 1 base; nucleotides not matched to a gene: 4. Germline V gives CDR1 SGHRS, CDR2 YFSETQ. CDR3 size: 14 residues. The CDR3: CASSSDRYSYEQYF. The CDR3 bases are TGCGCCAGCAGCTCGGACAGGTATTCCTACGAGCAGTACTTC.

This clonotype came up many times. V usage is TRBV7-8 and J usage is TRBJ1-2; D is unresolved. Germline V CDR1 and CDR2: SGHVS, FQNEAQ. Trimming cost V 3 bases and J 2 bases, with 7 bases left between them. CDR3 length equals 13 residues. CDR3 loop: CASSFGVNYGYTF. The CDR3 nucleotides are TGTGCCAGCAGCTTTGGAGTGAACTATGGCTACACCTTC.